This record looks at one T cell receptor beta chain sequence and its context. The data originate from a study of blood T cell repertoires in COVID-19. At the level of the study: The cDNA or gDNA used as material had been derived from T cells, B-cell-depleted T cells, or PBMCs.

Sequencing used immunoSEQ multiplex PCR; TCRdb keeps in-frame clones, though not all of them. The data show nearly 350,000 clones, about 90% seen once. There are 13 residues in the CDR3. Trimming left V 8 bases short and J 1 base short, with 12 bases between. Germline CDR1 and CDR2: SGHRS and YFSETQ. The chain is built from TRBV5-1 and TRBJ1-1, with D possibly being TRBD1 (5 bases). Source material: peripheral blood. This TCR was recovered from a woman between 70 and 85 years old with COVID-19, enrolled during active disease. CDR3 loop: CARRVTGNTEAFF. The CDR3 nucleotides read TGCGCCAGAAGAGTTACAGGGAACACTGAAGCTTTCTTT.